The rows below give T cell receptor beta chains drawn from one sample of a study of blood T cell repertoires in COVID-19. Assay: immunoSEQ multiplex PCR; the TCRdb copy retains only in-frame clones and omits some. Among roughly 340,000 clones listed, approximately 90% were seen once. The specimen sequenced was peripheral blood. Receptor source: a woman between 18 and 30 years old who had recovered from COVID-19. Both conserved end residues are part of each CDR3. Fields, in order: CDR3 length, V gene, clone size, D gene, J gene, CDR3 protein, CDR3 DNA. A D gene is named only where the DNA matches it firmly. The listing skips clone size in some rows; elsewhere it reads once, few, many or a size class.

CDR3 length: 16; V gene: TRBV28; clone size: -; D gene: TRBD2; J gene: TRBJ2-2; CDR3 protein: CASSSGLAGGGGELFF; CDR3 DNA: TGTGCCAGCAGTTCCGGACTAGCGGGAGGGGGCGGGGAGCTGTTTTTT
CDR3 length: 15; V gene: TRBV28; clone size: -; D gene: -; J gene: TRBJ1-5; CDR3 protein: CASSLFRDYNQPQHF; CDR3 DNA: TGTGCCAGCAGTTTATTCAGGGATTATAATCAGCCCCAGCATTTT
CDR3 length: 16; V gene: TRBV28; clone size: -; D gene: TRBD2; J gene: TRBJ2-3; CDR3 protein: CASIPGLAGVGDTQYF; CDR3 DNA: TGTGCCAGCATACCGGGACTAGCGGGAGTTGGGGATACGCAGTATTTT
CDR3 length: 14; V gene: TRBV6-6; clone size: -; D gene: -; J gene: TRBJ1-1; CDR3 protein: CASSYSGDIPEAFF; CDR3 DNA: TGTGCCAGCAGTTACTCTGGGGACATCCCTGAAGCTTTCTTT
CDR3 length: 12; V gene: TRBV4-1; clone size: -; D gene: -; J gene: TRBJ1-1; CDR3 protein: CASSRDYTEAFF; CDR3 DNA: TGCGCCAGCAGCCGAGATTATACTGAAGCTTTCTTT
CDR3 length: 13; V gene: TRBV6-5; clone size: -; D gene: -; J gene: TRBJ1-2; CDR3 protein: CASSYGGSRGYTF; CDR3 DNA: TGTGCCAGCAGTTACGGGGGGTCGCGCGGCTACACCTTC
CDR3 length: 14; V gene: TRBV19; clone size: -; D gene: -; J gene: TRBJ1-2; CDR3 protein: CASSIVRGNYGYTF; CDR3 DNA: TGTGCCAGTAGTATAGTTCGGGGAAACTATGGCTACACCTTC
CDR3 length: 20; V gene: TRBV24-1; clone size: -; D gene: TRBD1; J gene: TRBJ1-3; CDR3 protein: CATSDLHIFGTGLSGNTIYF; CDR3 DNA: TGTGCCACCAGTGATTTGCATATATTTGGGACAGGCCTCTCTGGAAACACCATATATTTT
CDR3 length: 13; V gene: TRBV12-3/TRBV12-4; clone size: once; D gene: -; J gene: TRBJ1-2; CDR3 protein: CASRGADNYGYTF; CDR3 DNA: TGTGCCAGCAGGGGGGCGGATAACTATGGCTACACCTTC
CDR3 length: 14; V gene: TRBV18; clone size: -; D gene: -; J gene: TRBJ2-3; CDR3 protein: CASSRIGSTDTQYF; CDR3 DNA: TGTGCCAGCTCACGAATCGGGAGTACTGATACGCAGTATTTT
CDR3 length: 16; V gene: TRBV18; clone size: once; D gene: TRBD2; J gene: TRBJ2-3; CDR3 protein: CASSPRQGGNTDTQYF; CDR3 DNA: TGTGCCAGCTCACCACGCCAGGGAGGGAACACAGATACGCAGTATTTT
CDR3 length: 19; V gene: TRBV5-1; clone size: -; D gene: TRBD2; J gene: TRBJ2-2; CDR3 protein: CASSPVPQISGRNTGELFF; CDR3 DNA: TGCGCCAGCAGCCCAGTACCCCAAATAAGCGGGAGAAACACCGGGGAGCTGTTTTTT
CDR3 length: 16; V gene: TRBV3-1/TRBV3-2; clone size: once; D gene: -; J gene: TRBJ2-3; CDR3 protein: CASSQPARQTKDTQYF; CDR3 DNA: TGTGCCAGCAGCCAACCTGCGAGGCAAACCAAAGATACGCAGTATTTT
CDR3 length: 17; V gene: TRBV30; clone size: -; D gene: TRBD2; J gene: TRBJ2-1; CDR3 protein: CAWSSYRLAGSYNEQFF; CDR3 DNA: TGTGCCTGGAGTTCATACCGACTAGCGGGCTCCTACAATGAGCAGTTCTTC
CDR3 length: 18; V gene: TRBV6-2/TRBV6-3; clone size: -; D gene: -; J gene: TRBJ1-5; CDR3 protein: CASSSRRWDISLTQPQHF; CDR3 DNA: TGTGCCAGCAGTTCTCGGCGGTGGGACATCTCTCTGACTCAGCCCCAGCATTTT
CDR3 length: 16; V gene: TRBV19; clone size: -; D gene: TRBD1; J gene: TRBJ1-5; CDR3 protein: CASSMGQGISNQPQHF; CDR3 DNA: TGTGCCAGTAGTATGGGACAGGGGATTAGCAATCAGCCCCAGCATTTT
CDR3 length: 13; V gene: TRBV6-2/TRBV6-3; clone size: -; D gene: TRBD1; J gene: TRBJ2-5; CDR3 protein: CASSRGQRETQYF; CDR3 DNA: TGTGCCAGCAGCAGGGGACAGAGGGAGACCCAGTACTTC
CDR3 length: 17; V gene: TRBV4-1; clone size: -; D gene: -; J gene: TRBJ2-1; CDR3 protein: CASSQVRAGLSYNEQFF; CDR3 DNA: TGCGCCAGCAGCCAAGTTAGAGCGGGCCTTTCCTACAATGAGCAGTTCTTC
CDR3 length: 15; V gene: TRBV5-4; clone size: -; D gene: TRBD2; J gene: TRBJ2-1; CDR3 protein: CASSSASGSFDEQFF; CDR3 DNA: TGTGCCAGCAGCTCAGCTAGCGGGAGTTTCGATGAGCAGTTCTTC
CDR3 length: 14; V gene: TRBV10-3; clone size: -; D gene: -; J gene: TRBJ1-5; CDR3 protein: CAISEFGVGQPQHF; CDR3 DNA: TGTGCCATCAGTGAGTTCGGGGTAGGTCAGCCCCAGCATTTT
CDR3 length: 14; V gene: TRBV10-3; clone size: -; D gene: TRBD1; J gene: TRBJ2-1; CDR3 protein: CAISESTGVGEQFF; CDR3 DNA: TGTGCCATCAGTGAGTCGACAGGGGTGGGTGAGCAGTTCTTC
CDR3 length: 14; V gene: TRBV6-5; clone size: -; D gene: -; J gene: TRBJ1-1; CDR3 protein: CASRAEPMNTEAFF; CDR3 DNA: TGTGCCAGCAGGGCAGAACCAATGAACACTGAAGCTTTCTTT
CDR3 length: 15; V gene: TRBV6-6; clone size: -; D gene: -; J gene: TRBJ2-1; CDR3 protein: CASSRTYQGGDEQFF; CDR3 DNA: TGTGCCAGCAGTCGGACTTATCAGGGTGGCGATGAGCAGTTCTTC
CDR3 length: 16; V gene: TRBV5-1; clone size: -; D gene: TRBD1; J gene: TRBJ1-1; CDR3 protein: CASSLAPGGYDTEAFF; CDR3 DNA: TGCGCCAGCAGCTTGGCCCCAGGGGGCTATGATACTGAAGCTTTCTTT
CDR3 length: 14; V gene: TRBV3-1/TRBV3-2; clone size: -; D gene: -; J gene: TRBJ1-1; CDR3 protein: CASHEGLPNTEAFF; CDR3 DNA: TGTGCCAGCCACGAGGGTCTCCCGAACACTGAAGCTTTCTTT
CDR3 length: 15; V gene: TRBV5-1; clone size: -; D gene: TRBD2; J gene: TRBJ2-2; CDR3 protein: CASSQLAGDTGELFF; CDR3 DNA: TGCGCCAGCAGCCAGCTCGCGGGAGACACCGGGGAGCTGTTTTTT
CDR3 length: 17; V gene: TRBV3-1/TRBV3-2; clone size: once; D gene: TRBD2; J gene: TRBJ2-3; CDR3 protein: CASSQRVGTSGRNTQYF; CDR3 DNA: TGTGCCAGCAGCCAGAGAGTAGGGACTAGCGGTAGGAATACGCAGTATTTT
CDR3 length: 14; V gene: TRBV19; clone size: -; D gene: TRBD1; J gene: TRBJ2-2; CDR3 protein: CASSATGITGELFF; CDR3 DNA: TGTGCCAGTAGTGCGACAGGGATTACCGGGGAGCTGTTTTTT
CDR3 length: 17; V gene: TRBV15; clone size: -; D gene: -; J gene: TRBJ1-4; CDR3 protein: CATSRGPSTPRDEKLFF; CDR3 DNA: TGTGCCACCAGCAGAGGACCCAGTACACCCCGGGATGAAAAACTGTTTTTT
CDR3 length: 17; V gene: TRBV15; clone size: -; D gene: -; J gene: TRBJ2-5; CDR3 protein: CATSRGRLWELEETQYF; CDR3 DNA: TGTGCCACCAGCAGAGGTCGCTTATGGGAGTTGGAAGAGACCCAGTACTTC
CDR3 length: 14; V gene: TRBV30; clone size: -; D gene: TRBD1; J gene: TRBJ1-4; CDR3 protein: CAWRPGQGNEKLFF; CDR3 DNA: TGTGCCTGGAGGCCCGGACAGGGAAATGAAAAACTGTTTTTT
CDR3 length: 18; V gene: TRBV30; clone size: -; D gene: TRBD1; J gene: TRBJ1-6; CDR3 protein: CAWRRKGGGSSYNSPLHF; CDR3 DNA: TGTGCCTGGAGGCGCAAAGGGGGCGGAAGCTCCTATAATTCACCCCTCCACTTT
CDR3 length: 16; V gene: TRBV6-5; clone size: -; D gene: -; J gene: TRBJ1-1; CDR3 protein: CASSYSFGGLKSRAFF; CDR3 DNA: TGTGCCAGCAGTTACTCCTTCGGGGGGCTTAAGAGTAGAGCTTTCTTT
CDR3 length: 15; V gene: TRBV4-3; clone size: -; D gene: -; J gene: TRBJ1-4; CDR3 protein: CASSQDGAGWEKLFF; CDR3 DNA: TGCGCCAGCAGCCAAGATGGTGCGGGGTGGGAAAAACTGTTTTTT
CDR3 length: 14; V gene: TRBV5-4; clone size: -; D gene: -; J gene: TRBJ2-5; CDR3 protein: CASTLDVGGETQYF; CDR3 DNA: TGTGCCAGCACCTTGGACGTCGGGGGAGAGACCCAGTACTTC
CDR3 length: 11; V gene: TRBV19; clone size: -; D gene: TRBD2; J gene: TRBJ2-1; CDR3 protein: CAVQAGVEQFF; CDR3 DNA: TGTGCCGTCCAGGCGGGGGTTGAGCAGTTCTTC
CDR3 length: 18; V gene: TRBV3-1/TRBV3-2; clone size: -; D gene: TRBD2; J gene: TRBJ2-2; CDR3 protein: CASSPGLAGGPGTGELFF; CDR3 DNA: TGTGCCAGCAGCCCGGGACTAGCGGGAGGGCCTGGCACCGGGGAGCTGTTTTTT
CDR3 length: 14; V gene: TRBV7-9; clone size: -; D gene: -; J gene: TRBJ2-3; CDR3 protein: CASSLVLATDTQYF; CDR3 DNA: TGTGCCAGCAGCTTAGTGTTAGCGACAGATACGCAGTATTTT
CDR3 length: 19; V gene: TRBV7-2; clone size: -; D gene: TRBD2; J gene: TRBJ2-1; CDR3 protein: CASSFTSYSRDYSYNEQFF; CDR3 DNA: TGTGCCAGCAGCTTTACTTCTTATAGCAGGGACTACTCCTACAATGAGCAGTTCTTC
CDR3 length: 16; V gene: TRBV5-1; clone size: once; D gene: TRBD2; J gene: TRBJ2-3; CDR3 protein: CASSAGLAGGRDTQYF; CDR3 DNA: TGCGCCAGCAGCGCCGGACTAGCGGGAGGCCGGGATACGCAGTATTTT
CDR3 length: 16; V gene: TRBV24-1; clone size: -; D gene: -; J gene: TRBJ1-2; CDR3 protein: CATSDAQIQAIYGYTF; CDR3 DNA: TGTGCCACCAGTGATGCCCAAATACAGGCGATCTATGGCTACACCTTC
CDR3 length: 13; V gene: TRBV12-3/TRBV12-4; clone size: -; D gene: -; J gene: TRBJ2-5; CDR3 protein: CASSSGAEETQYF; CDR3 DNA: TGTGCCAGCAGTTCAGGGGCGGAAGAGACCCAGTACTTC
CDR3 length: 14; V gene: TRBV29-1; clone size: once; D gene: TRBD1; J gene: TRBJ2-5; CDR3 protein: CSVAPDRYRETQYF; CDR3 DNA: TGCAGCGTTGCCCCGGACAGGTATAGAGAGACCCAGTACTTC
CDR3 length: 12; V gene: TRBV4-3; clone size: -; D gene: -; J gene: TRBJ1-1; CDR3 protein: CASSQAPYEAFF; CDR3 DNA: TGCGCCAGCAGCCAAGCCCCCTATGAAGCTTTCTTT
CDR3 length: 14; V gene: TRBV30; clone size: -; D gene: TRBD1; J gene: TRBJ1-6; CDR3 protein: CAWSVRQGNSPLHF; CDR3 DNA: TGTGCCTGGAGTGTACGACAGGGTAATTCACCCCTCCACTTT
CDR3 length: 15; V gene: TRBV3-1/TRBV3-2; clone size: -; D gene: TRBD1; J gene: TRBJ2-1; CDR3 protein: CASSPGTGSYNEQFF; CDR3 DNA: TGTGCCAGCAGCCCGGGGACAGGGAGCTACAATGAGCAGTTCTTC
CDR3 length: 15; V gene: TRBV4-3; clone size: -; D gene: TRBD1; J gene: TRBJ2-2; CDR3 protein: CASSRGDRDTGELFF; CDR3 DNA: TGCGCCAGCAGCCGAGGGGACAGGGACACCGGGGAGCTGTTTTTT
CDR3 length: 13; V gene: TRBV20-1; clone size: -; D gene: -; J gene: TRBJ2-3; CDR3 protein: CSASTPSTDTQYF; CDR3 DNA: TGCAGTGCTAGTACACCTAGCACAGATACGCAGTATTTT
CDR3 length: 12; V gene: TRBV18; clone size: -; D gene: -; J gene: TRBJ1-1; CDR3 protein: CASSPPAGEAFF; CDR3 DNA: TGTGCCAGCTCACCACCCGCCGGGGAAGCTTTCTTT
CDR3 length: 14; V gene: TRBV19; clone size: -; D gene: TRBD2; J gene: TRBJ2-1; CDR3 protein: CASMGLAGSNEQFF; CDR3 DNA: TGTGCCAGTATGGGACTAGCGGGAAGCAATGAGCAGTTCTTC